The clone carrying this T cell receptor (beta chain) has more than one count but fewer than ten. TCRdb re-called the 5' RACE reads with MiXCR, one entry per CDR3 protein. Of approximately 65,000 distinct CDR3 sequences in the sample, 12% were seen once. This record comes from a study of early T cells in non-severe SARS-CoV-2 infection. The source material was whole blood. The receptor was isolated from an adult who was a healthcare worker with PCR-confirmed SARS-CoV-2 infection or an uninfected control (not recorded which).

The CDR3 region has the DNA TGTGCCAGCAGCCCCTATGGCGGGGAGCTGTTTTTT. Its translation is CASSPYGGELFF. V usage is TRBV7-8 and J usage is TRBJ2-2, with D unclear. V dropped 5 bases and J dropped 7 bases, with 8 bases sitting between them. The CDR3 runs 12 residues. CDR1 and CDR2 (germline): SGHVS, FQNEAQ.